The 14 T cell receptor beta chains below all came from one sample that was sequenced in a study of shared clonotypes between healthy human individuals. Selected positively for CCR7 and CD45RO-negative, naive CD8 cells excluded terminally differentiated effector memory CD45RA+ cells. TCRdb's copy holds only in-frame clones and misses some; the assay was immunoSEQ multiplex PCR. The data contain a few hundred thousand clones, around 95% of them singletons. Source material: naive CD8+ T cells sorted from blood. The receptor set was obtained from a woman in her thirties in good health.

The gene calls are TRBV9 and TRBJ2-3; D is perhaps TRBD2 (5 bases). The CDR3 contains 12 residues. Between the trimmed V and J ends, which lost 3 bases and 4 bases, there was a span of 6 bases. Germline values: CDR1 SGDLS, CDR2 YYNGEE. The CDR3 sequence: CASSGRPDTQYF. The CDR3 region has the DNA TGTGCCAGCAGCGGGAGGCCAGATACGCAGTATTTT.

V usage is TRBV7-9 and J usage is TRBJ2-7, with 13 bases aligning to TRBD2. The V gene's germline CDR1 is SEHNR and CDR2 FQNEAQ (reference sequence). The CDR3 spans 17 residues. The junction had 7 bases not matched to a gene; V was cut back by 4 bases and J by 1 base. CDR3: CASSSGLAGVGSYEQYF. As DNA, the CDR3 is TGTGCCAGCAGCTCCGGACTAGCGGGAGTCGGATCCTACGAGCAGTACTTC.

The chain is built from TRBV7-8 and TRBJ2-7, with TRBD1 as a possible D gene (5 bases). The germline V gene encodes CDR1 SGHVS and CDR2 FQNEAQ. With 2 bases removed from V and 2 bases from J, the gap between germline ends came to 16 bases. The CDR3 spans 16 residues. CDR3 nucleotides: TGTGCCAGCAGCTTAAAAGGGCAGGGATTAGCCTACGAGCAGTACTTC. Translated, it gives CASSLKGQGLAYEQYF.

The rearrangement joins TRBV11-2 to TRBJ1-1, with D possibly TRBD1 on 6 matching bases. The V end was cut by 1 base, the J end by 2 bases, with 11 bases between. Germline CDR1 is SGHAT and CDR2 is FQNNGV. CDR3 size: 15 residues. The CDR3 nucleotides are TGTGCCAGCAGCTTAGTCGGCAGGGGAAACACTGAAGCTTTCTTT. It encodes CASSLVGRGNTEAFF.

The chain couples TRBV6-1 to TRBJ2-7, with a tentative D call TRBD1 (5 bases). Germline CDR1 reads MNHNS; CDR2 reads SASEGT. This CDR3 is built from 14 residues. V shed 1 base and J shed 7 bases, with 14 bases lying between them. The CDR3 loop reads CASSEGGRHHEQYF. The CDR3 bases are TGTGCCAGCAGTGAAGGGGGCAGACATCATGAGCAGTACTTC.

On this clone: The same CDR3 also results from other DNA sequences found in this sample. The J gene is TRBJ2-7, the V gene TRBV4-1; 7 bases are a match to TRBD2. The germline CDR1 and CDR2 sequences are MGHRA and YSYEKL. The length of the CDR3 is 14 residues. V lost 1 base and J lost 4; bases outside the gene matches: 4. This CDR3 reads CASSQGAGTYEQYF. In nucleotides, the CDR3 is TGCGCCAGCAGCCAAGGAGCGGGGACTTACGAGCAGTACTTC.

Here the CDR3 DNA reads TGTGCCAGCAGTTTAGGGGGTGGCTTCGAAGAGACCCAGTACTTC. Translating gives CASSLGGGFEETQYF. This chain links TRBV28 with TRBJ2-5, with D perhaps assigned TRBD1 or TRBD2 (5 bases each). This CDR3 comprises 15 residues. Per germline, CDR1 MDHEN and CDR2 SYDVKM. Trimming cost V 2 bases and J 3 bases, with 13 bases left between them.

The rearrangement links TRBV27 to TRBJ2-5; D might be TRBD1 or TRBD2, each matching 6 bases. The J call is in doubt because the DNA end fits TRBJ2-7 better. CDR3 length: 14 amino acids. Germline V lookup: CDR1 MNHEY, CDR2 SMNVEV (reference sequence). CDR3 nucleotides: TGTGCCAGCAGTACCGGGGGCAGCTCCTACGAGCAGTACTTC. It yields the protein CASSTGGSSYEQYF.

The V gene is TRBV13, the J gene TRBJ1-1; tentatively, D is TRBD1 (5 bases). V lost 4 bases, J lost 6 bases, and 12 bases lay in between. The length of the CDR3 is 13 residues. The V gene's germline CDR1 is PRHDT and CDR2 FYEKMQ (reference sequence). CDR3: CASSSTRVPEAFF. CDR3 nucleotides: TGTGCCAGCAGCTCAACCAGGGTCCCTGAAGCTTTCTTT. Filled out from reference TRBV13 and TRBJ1-1, the complete variable domain reads AAGVIQSPRHLIKEKRETATLKCYPIPRHDTVYWYQQGPGQDPQFLISFYEKMQSDKGSIPDRFSAQQFSDYHSELNMSSLELGDSALYFCASSSTRVPEAFFGQGTRLTVV.

The chain links TRBV6-1 to TRBJ2-7; unclear D gene. The germline V gene has CDR1 MNHNS and CDR2 SASEGT. With 4 bases removed from V and 3 bases from J, the gap between germline ends came to 13 bases. The CDR3 sequence is 14 residues long. The CDR3 here is CASSGAPTFYEQYF. CDR3 sequence (DNA): TGTGCCAGCAGTGGAGCCCCAACGTTCTACGAGCAGTACTTC.

The rearrangement joins TRBV10-2 to TRBJ2-1; D unresolved. CDR3 size: 15 residues. V was trimmed by 4 bases and J by 9 bases, leaving 19 bases between them. Germline loops: CDR1 WSHSY, CDR2 SAAADI. The CDR3: CASSADLAPSAEQFF. DNA for the CDR3: TGCGCCAGCAGTGCTGACTTAGCCCCTTCCGCTGAGCAGTTCTTC.

The chain couples TRBV30 to TRBJ1-2; D remains ambiguous. Germline values: CDR1 GTSNPN, CDR2 SVGIG (reference sequence). V was shortened by 1 base and J by 0 bases, with 6 bases between the two germline ends. This CDR3 comprises 13 residues. The CDR3 protein is CAWSGGANYGYTF. The CDR3 region has the DNA TGTGCCTGGAGTGGAGGAGCTAACTATGGCTACACCTTC.

The CDR3 bases are TGTGCCAGCAGCGCAGGGCGTGCGGGTCAGCCCCAGCATTTT. Protein product: CASSAGRAGQPQHF. The chain couples TRBV5-6 to TRBJ1-5, with D perhaps TRBD1 (5 bases). The germline gives CDR1 SGHDT, CDR2 YYEEEE. The CDR3 covers 14 residues. V gave up 4 bases and J gave up 6 bases, with 14 bases separating them.

The CDR3 coding sequence is TGTGCCAGCAGTACCCTAGACCATTTTGGAAACACCATATATTTT. It yields the protein CASSTLDHFGNTIYF. The chain couples TRBV28 to TRBJ1-3; D is unresolved. This CDR3 is 15 amino acids long. Germline CDR1 reads MDHEN; CDR2 reads SYDVKM. V lost 5 bases and J 3 bases, leaving 14 bases between the germline ends. The full variable domain, its missing parts supplied by reference TRBV28 and TRBJ1-3, is DVKVTQSSRYLVKRTGEKVFLECVQDMDHENMFWYRQDPGLGLRLIYFSYDVKMKEKGDIPEGYSVSREKKERFSLILESASTNQTSMYLCASSTLDHFGNTIYFGEGSWLTVV.